These T cell receptor beta chains were read from a single sample in a study of T cells in Graves' hyperthyroidism and ophthalmopathy. TCRdb re-called the multiplex PCR reads with MiXCR, one entry per CDR3 protein. The table shows about 560,000 distinct CDR3 sequences, with 16% occurring only once. The source material was blood. Every receptor here comes from a woman aged 18 to 35 with Graves' hyperthyroidism. CDR3s include the opening cysteine and the closing phenylalanine or tryptophan. D genes are given only for firm matches. Some rows have no size entry. The others give once, few or many, or a class for an expanded clone.

v_gene,abundance,d_gene,j_gene,CDR3nt,CDR3aa
TRBV6-2/TRBV6-3,many,.,TRBJ1-3,TGTGCCAGCAGTTACTCCGAGTTCTCTGGAAACACCATATATTTT,CASSYSEFSGNTIYF
TRBV12-3/TRBV12-4,many,TRBD1,TRBJ1-2,TGTGCCAGCTGGGGACAGAAGAGCCTCCTCTATGGCTACACCTTC,CASWGQKSLLYGYTF
TRBV5-1,.,.,TRBJ1-2,TGCGCCAGCAGCTTTACAGAGAACTATGGCTACACCTTC,CASSFTENYGYTF
TRBV29-1,.,.,TRBJ2-3,TGCAGCGTTGGGGGCGAAGGAAGCACAGATACGCAGTATTTT,CSVGGEGSTDTQYF
TRBV20-1,many,.,TRBJ2-1,TGCAGTGCTAGAGTCCGGGCAGCCCAGCCCTACAATGAGCAGTTCTTC,CSARVRAAQPYNEQFF
TRBV5-1,.,.,TRBJ1-2,TGCGCCAGCAGCTTTATGGAAAAGAATCTTAAACACTATGGCTACACCTTC,CASSFMEKNLKHYGYTF
TRBV11-1,many,TRBD2,TRBJ2-7,TGTGCCAGCAGTCGGGACTTGCGGGAGAGCTCCTACGAGCAGTACTTC,CASSRDLRESSYEQYF
TRBV27,.,.,TRBJ2-7,TGTGCCAGCAGCCCCGGCCCGGGACAAGGCTACGAGCAGTACTTC,CASSPGPGQGYEQYF
TRBV7-9,many,.,TRBJ1-1,TGTGCCAGCAGCCCCCGGGGGGAAGGCACTGAAGCTTTCTTT,CASSPRGEGTEAFF
TRBV18,few,.,TRBJ1-1,TGTGCCAGCTCACCATCGGCAGGGGCCGTTGGCACTGAAGCTTTCTTT,CASSPSAGAVGTEAFF
TRBV2,many,.,TRBJ2-3,.,CASILAGTQYF
TRBV6-5,many,TRBD1,TRBJ2-5,TGTGCCAGCAGTACTCGGACAGGGCTGGGGGTAGAGACCCAGTACTTC,CASSTRTGLGVETQYF
TRBV7-8,many,TRBD1,TRBJ2-7,TGTGCCAGCAGCCCGGACAGGGACGAGCAGTACTTC,CASSPDRDEQYF
TRBV11-2,many,.,TRBJ1-1,TGTGCCAGCAGATCGAACAGTAACACTGAAGCTTTCTTT,CASRSNSNTEAFF
TRBV12-3/TRBV12-4,many,.,TRBJ1-1,TGTGCCAGCAGTTACGACAGCATGAACACTGAAGCTTTCTTT,CASSYDSMNTEAFF
TRBV28,many,TRBD2,TRBJ2-1,TGTGCCAGCAGTTTCCGGACTAGTGAGCAGTTCTTC,CASSFRTSEQFF
TRBV2,.,TRBD1,TRBJ2-2,TGTGCCAGCGAGAAGCGGACAGGCACCGGGGAGCTGTTTTTT,CASEKRTGTGELFF
TRBV28,many,TRBD2,TRBJ2-7,TGTGCCAGCAAAATTAGCGGGCCCTACGAGCAGTACTTC,CASKISGPYEQYF
TRBV29-1,many,.,TRBJ2-1,TGCAGCGTTGAAGATCCCGCTGCCGAGGAGCAGTTCTTC,CSVEDPAAEEQFF
TRBV18,few,TRBD2,TRBJ2-1,TGTGCCAGCTCACCCTTCCCGCTAGCGGGAGGGCCGGGGAATGAGCAGTTCTTC,CASSPFPLAGGPGNEQFF
TRBV9,.,TRBD2,TRBJ2-7,TGTGCCAGCAGCGCTGAAGCGGGGGCCTCCTACGAGCAGTACTTC,CASSAEAGASYEQYF
TRBV7-9,.,.,TRBJ2-7,TGTGCCAGCAGCCCCATGGACAGCGCCTCAAACTGGTACGAGCAGTACTTC,CASSPMDSASNWYEQYF
TRBV19,.,TRBD1,TRBJ1-5,TGTGCCAGTAGCACCCCGACGACAGGGAAAGATCAGCCCCAGCATTTT,CASSTPTTGKDQPQHF
TRBV6-2/TRBV6-3,.,TRBD1,TRBJ2-7,TGTGCCAGCAGGAGCCCCCGGACAGGGGACTACGAGCAGTACTTC,CASRSPRTGDYEQYF
TRBV30,.,TRBD1,TRBJ2-2,TGTGCCTGGAGACAACAGGGGGGTCTAACCGGGGAGCTGTTTTTT,CAWRQQGGLTGELFF
TRBV7-2,.,TRBD2,TRBJ2-3,TGTGCCAGCAGCTTACGTCTAGCGGGAGCCCCAGATACGCAGTATTTT,CASSLRLAGAPDTQYF
TRBV5-1,.,.,TRBJ1-2,TGCGCCAGCAGCTTGTCGTCCGACCATGGCTACACCTTC,CASSLSSDHGYTF
TRBV2,many,TRBD2,TRBJ2-2,TGTGCCAGCAGAAGACTAGCGGGGGAAACCGGGGAGCTGTTTTTT,CASRRLAGETGELFF
TRBV29-1,few,.,TRBJ1-1,TGCAGCGTCCAGGGAGGGTACACTGAAGCTTTCTTT,CSVQGGYTEAFF
TRBV20-1,many,TRBD1,TRBJ2-1,TGCAGTGCTACCGACAGGGGAAAGGGATCCTACAATGAGCAGTTCTTC,CSATDRGKGSYNEQFF
TRBV7-2,many,.,TRBJ1-4,TGTGCCAGCAGCTTAGCGCTAGGCAGCCCCGCCGCTAATGAAAAACTGTTTTTT,CASSLALGSPAANEKLFF
TRBV3-1,many,.,TRBJ1-3,TGTGCCAGCAGCCAAGATGTTTCATCTGGAAACACCATATATTTT,CASSQDVSSGNTIYF
TRBV12-3/TRBV12-4,.,TRBD2,TRBJ2-2,TGTGCCAGCAGTCATTTTGCGGGGGGGAACACCGGGGAGCTGTTTTTT,CASSHFAGGNTGELFF
TRBV7-6,few,TRBD2,TRBJ2-1,TGTGCCAGCAGCACCGGGGGGGTTGAGCAGTTCTTC,CASSTGGVEQFF
TRBV7-2,many,.,TRBJ2-3,TGTGCCAGCAGCTTAGTGGCGGGGCGCACAGATACGCAGTATTTT,CASSLVAGRTDTQYF
TRBV7-8,.,.,TRBJ1-1,TGTGCCAGCAGCCCAAGCACCGTTGAAGCTTTCTTT,CASSPSTVEAFF
TRBV6-5,many,.,TRBJ2-7,TGTGCCAGCAGTTACTCCTGGGGGACGGAGACCTCCTACGAGCAGTACTTC,CASSYSWGTETSYEQYF
TRBV9,few,.,TRBJ1-3,TGTGCCAGCAGCGTAGATGGAAGCACCATATATTTT,CASSVDGSTIYF
TRBV7-9,few,.,TRBJ1-5,TGTGCCAGCAGCTTAGGGTTCGATGGGCGGAATCAGCCCCAGCATTTT,CASSLGFDGRNQPQHF
TRBV9,few,TRBD2,TRBJ2-3,TGTGCCAGCAGCGTAAGCGGGAGTAAGACAGATACGCAGTATTTT,CASSVSGSKTDTQYF
TRBV29-1,few,TRBD2,TRBJ2-3,TGCAGCGTTGAAGTAGGACTAGCGGGAGGTTCAGATACGCAGTATTTT,CSVEVGLAGGSDTQYF
TRBV6-1,many,.,TRBJ1-1,TGTGCCAGCAGTGAGTTTGGTCAGATGAACACTGAAGCTTTCTTT,CASSEFGQMNTEAFF
TRBV7-8,many,.,TRBJ1-2,TGTGCCAGCAGCCTCTTGACGGATGGCTACACCTTC,CASSLLTDGYTF
TRBV28,.,.,TRBJ1-6,TGTGCCAGCAAAACCCTGAGCTCCTATAATTCACCCCTCCACTTT,CASKTLSSYNSPLHF
TRBV15,many,TRBD1,TRBJ1-1,TGTGCCACCAGCTTCGACAGGGCGAACACTGAAGCTTTCTTT,CATSFDRANTEAFF
TRBV4-1,once,.,TRBJ2-3,TGCGCCAGCAGCCAGTATACAGGCTCGGGAACAGATACGCAGTATTTT,CASSQYTGSGTDTQYF
TRBV2,many,.,TRBJ2-3,TGTGCCAGCAGAGGGCTAGGGGCCACAGATACGCAGTATTTT,CASRGLGATDTQYF
TRBV27,many,TRBD1,TRBJ2-5,TGTGCCAGCAGTTTAGATTACAGGGGAGAGGGGACCCAGTACTTC,CASSLDYRGEGTQYF
TRBV2,.,.,TRBJ2-7,TGTGCCAGCAGGAAGGGGGGAGGGGGCCACGAGCAGTACTTC,CASRKGGGGHEQYF
TRBV24-1,many,TRBD1,TRBJ1-1,TGTGCCACCAGTGGACAGGGCATGAACACTGAAGCTTTCTTT,CATSGQGMNTEAFF
TRBV28,many,TRBD2,TRBJ2-7,TGTGCCAGCAGCTGGACACTAGCGGACTCCTACGAGCAGTACTTC,CASSWTLADSYEQYF
TRBV18,.,TRBD2,TRBJ2-1,TGTGCCAGCTCACCATCGACAATAGAATCTAGCGGGAGATTGGATGAGCAGTTCTTC,CASSPSTIESSGRLDEQFF
TRBV3-1,many,.,TRBJ2-5,TGTGCCAGCAGCCATACCATCCAAGAGACCCAGTACTTC,CASSHTIQETQYF
TRBV6-2/TRBV6-3,.,TRBD2,TRBJ2-3,TGTGCCAGCAGTACAACAGGACTAGCTGTGCGAAGCACAGATACGCAGTATTTT,CASSTTGLAVRSTDTQYF